These 23 T cell receptor beta chains share one sample of origin, sequenced in a study of T cells expressing NK-cell markers. TCRdb reprocessed the 5' RACE reads, keeping one entry per CDR3 protein, no DNA. The sample holds roughly 160,000 distinct CDR3 sequences. Sequencing was done on a sample of blood T cells: a sorted CD56 or NKG2C T cell subset, CD4+ or CD8+ T cells, or bulk PBMC T cells (not recorded which). Receptors originate from a man aged 18-69 years in good health.

V and J are TRBV6-5 and TRBJ1-6. Germline CDR1 reads MNHEY; CDR2 reads SVGAGI. The CDR3 has 15 amino acids. CDR3 sequence reads: CASSYSAGNNSPLHF.

The chain links TRBV27 to TRBJ1-1. The CDR3 loop spans 13 amino acids. Per germline, CDR1 MNHEY and CDR2 SMNVEV (reference sequence). The CDR3 loop is CASSLSPPGEAFF.

This chain's CDR3 is CAITDRYNEQFF. The V gene is TRBV10-3, the J gene TRBJ2-1. The CDR3 sequence is 12 residues long. The germline CDR1 and CDR2 sequences are ENHRY and SYGVKD.

The chain uses TRBV7-8 and TRBJ2-7; absent DNA, TCRdb's TRBD1 call cannot be checked. Germline CDR1 and CDR2: SGHVS and FQNEAQ. The CDR3 is 15 amino acids. CDR3 residues: CASSPLPGQGIEQYF. The complete variable domain, with remaining parts taken from reference TRBV7-8 and TRBJ2-7, reads GAGVSQSPRYKVAKRGQDVALRCDPISGHVSLFWYQQALGQGPEFLTYFQNEAQLDKSGLPSDRFFAERPEGSVSTLKIQRTQQEDSAVYLCASSPLPGQGIEQYFGPGTRLTVT.

This rearrangement joins TRBV4-2 to TRBJ1-3. The length of the CDR3 is 18 residues. Looked up from germline, CDR1 is LGHNA and CDR2 is YNFKEQ. CDR3 sequence: CASSQDSPAGNSGNTIYF.

J is TRBJ2-5 and V is TRBV7-9; the TCRdb call, TRBD1, lacks DNA for checking. The CDR3 totals 17 residues. CDR1 is SEHNR and CDR2 is FQNEAQ in the germline V gene (reference sequence). The CDR3 sequence is CASSLLTVDTGQETQYF.

The rearrangement joins TRBV6-5 to TRBJ1-3; TCRdb picks TRBD1, but there is no DNA to check that call. Germline CDR1 and CDR2: MNHEY and SVGAGI. This CDR3 region has 17 residues. This chain's CDR3 is CASSYVLGTGDGNTIYF.

This chain uses TRBV10-2 with TRBJ2-7. This CDR3 contains 12 residues. Per germline, CDR1 WSHSY and CDR2 SAAADI. This CDR3 reads CASSRDFYEQYF.

This chain joins TRBV2 and TRBJ2-5; TCRdb proposes TRBD1, but this gene call is untestable without DNA. CDR1 SNHLY and CDR2 FYNNEI come from the germline V gene. This CDR3 is built from 13 residues. The CDR3 loop reads CASREGPRETQYF.

The chain carries TRBV6-1 and TRBJ2-3; TCRdb returns TRBD1, unconfirmable since there is no DNA. The CDR3 length is 14 residues. Germline V gene data show CDR1 as MNHNS and CDR2 as SASEGT. Here the CDR3 reads CASSTLDRADTQYF.

The chain carries TRBV7-7 and TRBJ2-1; TCRdb's D call, TRBD1, is unchecked because there is no DNA. The CDR3 is made up of 17 amino acids. Germline loops: CDR1 SSHAT, CDR2 FNYEAQ (reference sequence). CDR3 region: CASSLVVGQGGYNEQFF.

CDR3: CASSQVRDSNSPLHF. J is TRBJ1-6 and V is TRBV4-1. Germline V CDR1 and CDR2: MGHRA, YSYEKL. This CDR3 has 15 residues.

This chain uses TRBV12-3 or TRBV12-4 with TRBJ2-7. The CDR3 runs to 15 residues. CDR3 protein: CASSLGAQSTYEQYF.

This chain links TRBV6-5 with TRBJ1-1; TCRdb selects TRBD1, and the lack of DNA leaves this call unchecked. The CDR3 consists of 15 residues. Germline lookup yields CDR1 MNHEY and CDR2 SVGAGI. CDR3 in amino acids: CASSYLLGPGAEAFF.

V and J are TRBV2 and TRBJ2-5; no DNA is available, so the TRBD2 call from TCRdb remains unchecked. This CDR3 has 14 residues. Per germline, CDR1 SNHLY and CDR2 FYNNEI. This CDR3 reads CASSDEGPQETQYF. Full variable domain (outside the CDR3, taken from reference TRBV2 and TRBJ2-5): EPEVTQTPSHQVTQMGQEVILRCVPISNHLYFYWYRQILGQKVEFLVSFYNNEISEKSEIFDDQFSVERPDGSNFTLKIRSTKLEDSAMYFCASSDEGPQETQYFGPGTRLLVL.

The rearrangement joins TRBV18 to TRBJ2-5. Germline CDR1 reads KGHSH; CDR2 reads LQKENI. The length of the CDR3 is 17 residues. The CDR3 spells CASSPYHGGRVVETQYF.

The V call is TRBV3-1, the J call TRBJ1-4. This CDR3 has 16 residues. Looked up from germline, CDR1 is LGHDT and CDR2 is YNNKEL (reference sequence). This CDR3 is CASSHHRRRGNEKLFF. Drawing the rest from reference TRBV3-1 and TRBJ1-4, the complete variable domain is DTAVSQTPKYLVTQMGNDKSIKCEQNLGHDTMYWYKQDSKKFLKIMFSYNNKELIINETVPNRFSPKSPDKAHLNLHINSLELGDSAVYFCASSHHRRRGNEKLFFGSGTQLSVL.

The V gene is TRBV12-3 or TRBV12-4, the J gene TRBJ2-5. This CDR3 region has 13 residues. The CDR3 loop reads CASSLGLPTAQYF.

The chain joins TRBV9 to TRBJ2-7; absent DNA, TCRdb's TRBD2 call cannot be checked. CDR1 SGDLS and CDR2 YYNGEE come from the germline V gene. The CDR3 covers 14 residues. CDR3 region: CASSVASGSYEQYF. Together with reference TRBV9 and TRBJ2-7, the CDR3 gives the full variable domain: DSGVTQTPKHLITATGQRVTLRCSPRSGDLSVYWYQQSLDQGLQFLIQYYNGEERAKGNILERFSAQQFPDLHSELNLSSLELGDSALYFCASSVASGSYEQYFGPGTRLTVT.

The chain employs TRBV5-4 and TRBJ1-1. Looked up from germline, CDR1 is SGHNT and CDR2 is YYREEE (reference sequence). The CDR3 runs 14 residues. CDR3 amino acids: CASSLRQLPTEAFF.

The J gene is TRBJ2-1, the V gene TRBV5-4; TCRdb picks TRBD1, but there is no DNA to check that call. The CDR3 consists of 13 residues. The germline CDR1 and CDR2 sequences are SGHNT and YYREEE (reference sequence). CDR3 sequence: CASGGAVYNEQFF. The variable domain in full, completed from reference TRBV5-4 and TRBJ2-1, reads ETGVTQSPTHLIKTRGQQVTLRCSSQSGHNTVSWYQQALGQGPQFIFQYYREEENGRGNFPPRFSGLQFPNYSSELNVNALELDDSALYLCASGGAVYNEQFFGPGTRLTVL.

This CDR3 reads CSASRAYIQYF. The chain recombines TRBV20-1 with TRBJ2-4. Germline values: CDR1 DFQATT, CDR2 SNEGSKA (reference sequence). The CDR3 runs 11 residues.

The rearrangement uses TRBV24-1 and TRBJ1-2. Germline loops: CDR1 KGHDR, CDR2 SFDVKD. The CDR3 consists of 13 residues. The chain's CDR3 is CATSGGRKYGYTF.